Each of the 23 T cell receptor beta chains below was sequenced from the same sample in a study of T cell responses to AZD1222 COVID-19 vaccine. Here immunoSEQ multiplex PCR was the method, and the copy in TCRdb shows in-frame clones only, minus some. The table shows roughly 80,000 clones, with approximately 90% occurring only once. The starting material was peripheral blood, obtained 28 days after the second AZD1222 dose. These receptors were obtained from an adult who received the AZD1222 COVID-19 vaccine.

The chain recombines TRBV4-2 with TRBJ2-5; 13 bases map to TRBD2. The CDR3 has 17 residues. The ends lost 2 bases at V and 4 bases at J; junction bases unmatched: 7. The germline CDR1 and CDR2 sequences are LGHNA and YNFKEQ. CDR3 amino acids: CASSQTSRLAGGETQYF. As DNA, the CDR3 is TGTGCCAGCAGCCAAACTAGTAGACTAGCGGGAGGAGAGACCCAGTACTTC.

The chain links TRBV7-9 to TRBJ2-5; 11 bases line up with TRBD2. The CDR3 totals 18 residues. Germline CDR1 reads SEHNR; CDR2 reads FQNEAQ (reference sequence). After removal of 1 base from V and 2 bases from J, the junction contained 9 bases not matched to a gene. The CDR3 region is CASSLVRGGLAVQETQYF. In nucleotides, the CDR3 is TGTGCCAGCAGCTTAGTAAGGGGGGGACTAGCGGTTCAAGAGACCCAGTACTTC.

This clone was found once. The chain recombines TRBV3-1 (or the pseudogene TRBV3-2) with TRBJ2-1; D call uncertain. From germline, CDR1 is LGHDT and CDR2 YNNKEL (reference sequence). The CDR3 length is 12 residues. The ends were cut back, 2 bases at V and 3 bases at J, with 2 bases in the middle. The CDR3 region is CASSQRYNEQFF. DNA for the CDR3: TGTGCCAGCAGCCAACGCTACAATGAGCAGTTCTTC.

The genes are TRBV14 and TRBJ2-2; 7 bases agree with TRBD2. This CDR3 region has 15 residues. Germline V gene lookup returns CDR1 SGHDN and CDR2 FVKESK. V lost 1 base and J lost 4; bases outside the gene matches: 3. The CDR3 DNA follows: TGTGCCAGCAGCCAAGTCGGCGGGGGCACCGGGGAGCTGTTTTTT. This translates into CASSQVGGGTGELFF.

This sequence joins TRBV5-4 and TRBJ2-7; 9 positions match TRBD1. This CDR3 is built from 16 residues. The ends lost 2 bases at V and 1 base at J; junction bases unmatched: 7. Germline assignment: CDR1 SGHNT and CDR2 YYREEE (reference sequence). The CDR3 region has the DNA TGTGCCAGCAGCTTTTCAACAGGGGGCAGGTCCTACGAGCAGTACTTC. This encodes CASSFSTGGRSYEQYF.

V usage is TRBV5-1 and J usage is TRBJ2-1; D remains ambiguous. The V and J ends lost 1 base and 0 bases respectively, with 8 bases between them. The CDR3 spans 15 residues. Germline V gene data show CDR1 as SGHRS and CDR2 as YFSETQ. Written as DNA, the CDR3 is TGCGCCAGCAGCTTGACCTTAAGCTCCTACAATGAGCAGTTCTTC. Its translation: CASSLTLSSYNEQFF.

V usage is TRBV6-2 or TRBV6-3 and J usage is TRBJ2-1; TRBD2 aligns across 8 bases. Germline CDR1 is MNHEY and CDR2 is SVGEGT. This CDR3 region has 14 residues. With 6 bases clipped from V and 3 bases from J, the junction kept 4 bases outside the gene matches. The CDR3 reads CASSRSGSYNEQFF. CDR3 coding DNA: TGTGCCAGCAGCCGCAGCGGGAGCTACAATGAGCAGTTCTTC.

The genes are TRBV18 and TRBJ1-1, with D possibly TRBD1 on 6 matching bases. Germline V gives CDR1 KGHSH, CDR2 LQKENI. V dropped 3 bases and J dropped 8 bases, with 7 bases sitting between them. This CDR3 is built from 11 residues. For the CDR3, the DNA is TGTGCCAGCTCACCGGACAGCGAAGCTTTCTTT. Amino acids: CASSPDSEAFF.

The CDR3 nucleotides are TGTGCCAGCAGCCAAGGGACAGGGGGTTCAGAGACCCAGTACTTC. This translates into CASSQGTGGSETQYF. The chain has TRBV14 and TRBJ2-5; 10 bases are a match to TRBD1. The CDR3 has 15 residues. V dropped 1 base and J dropped 4; count of bases not matched to a gene: 3. Germline V gene lookup returns CDR1 SGHDN and CDR2 FVKESK.

This sequence joins TRBV30 and TRBJ2-3; D may be TRBD2 (6 bases). Germline V CDR1 and CDR2: GTSNPN, SVGIG (reference sequence). The ends were cut back, 7 bases at V and 6 bases at J, with 11 bases in the middle. The CDR3 is made up of 11 amino acids. CDR3 protein: CASGVADTQYF. The CDR3, as DNA: TGTGCCTCGGGGGTCGCGGATACGCAGTATTTT.

As regards this clone: Distinct nucleotide sequences in the sample also encode this CDR3. The chain has TRBV6-5 and TRBJ2-7, with TRBD2 as a possible D gene (6 bases). The CDR3 spans 14 residues. Germline CDR1 and CDR2: MNHEY and SVGAGI. V lost 5 bases and J lost 2, with 13 bases in between. The CDR3 DNA sequence: TGTGCCAGCAGTCCGGACGGACTAACCTACGAGCAGTACTTC. Protein sequence: CASSPDGLTYEQYF.

The V call is TRBV5-1, the J call TRBJ2-3; D uncertain. CDR3 size: 14 residues. V lost 4 bases, J lost 0 bases, and 9 bases lay in between. The germline V gene encodes CDR1 SGHRS and CDR2 YFSETQ. CDR3 DNA: TGCGCCAGCAGCGAAGGACCAAGCACAGATACGCAGTATTTT. It codes for CASSEGPSTDTQYF.

This chain joins TRBV21-1 and TRBJ1-1. TRBV21-1 is described as a pseudogene. CDR3 length: 19 amino acids. The CDR3 here is CASSNGGSFWDGRCTEAFF. Written as DNA, the CDR3 is TGTGCCAGCAGCAATGGAGGAAGCTTTTGGGACGGACGCTGCACTGAAGCTTTCTTT.

The chain combines TRBV13 with TRBJ2-7, with TRBD1 as a possible D gene (6 bases). Germline CDR1 PRHDT, CDR2 FYEKMQ (reference sequence). V was clipped by 5 bases and J by 1 base, with 12 bases between them. This CDR3 comprises 14 residues. The DNA for the CDR3 is TGTGCCAGCAGCCAGGGGTTTCTTTCCTACGAGCAGTACTTC. Translated, it gives CASSQGFLSYEQYF.

The V and J genes are TRBV5-4 and TRBJ2-7; D may be TRBD1 (6 bases). The CDR3 extends over 14 amino acids. V lost 1 base, J lost 7 bases, and 15 bases lay in between. Germline CDR1 and CDR2: SGHNT and YYREEE (reference sequence). CDR3 loop: CASSLSGAQGEQYF. The CDR3 DNA sequence: TGTGCCAGCAGCTTGTCAGGGGCTCAGGGAGAGCAGTACTTC.

The chain has TRBV28 and TRBJ2-3; 10 bases fit TRBD2. Germline V gives CDR1 MDHEN, CDR2 SYDVKM. Trimming removed 7 bases from V and 4 bases from J; junction bases left unmatched: 5. There are 14 residues in the CDR3. The CDR3 sequence is CASTSGSYADTQYF. The DNA of the CDR3 is TGTGCCAGCACTAGCGGGAGTTACGCAGATACGCAGTATTTT.

The chain recombines TRBV3-1 (or the pseudogene TRBV3-2) with TRBJ2-7; 9 nucleotides agree with TRBD2. This CDR3 is 17 amino acids long. Losses at the gene ends were 1 base for V and 0 bases for J; bases not matched to a gene: 7. The germline V gene has CDR1 LGHDT and CDR2 YNNKEL (reference sequence). The CDR3 coding sequence is TGTGCCAGCAGCCAAGGACTAGCGGTTCGCAGCTCCTACGAGCAGTACTTC. This gives the protein CASSQGLAVRSSYEQYF.

The CDR3 sequence: CASSLGDRAFEQYF. DNA for the CDR3: TGCGCCAGCAGCTTGGGGGACAGAGCCTTCGAGCAGTACTTC. This chain joins TRBV5-1 and TRBJ2-7; 7 bases match TRBD1. Germline lookup yields CDR1 SGHRS and CDR2 YFSETQ. There are 14 residues in the CDR3. Germline trimming cut 0 bases from V and 6 bases from J; bases unmatched to any gene: 6.

This rearrangement joins TRBV7-2 to TRBJ2-2; D remains unclear. CDR1 and CDR2 from the germline V gene are SGHTA and FQGNSA. Trimming shortened V by 6 bases and J by 4 bases, and 12 bases separated the two germline ends. This CDR3 is built from 14 residues. The CDR3 is CASRPGWGTGELFF. CDR3 bases: TGTGCCAGCAGGCCCGGTTGGGGCACCGGGGAGCTGTTTTTT.

This chain connects TRBV5-1 to TRBJ2-1, with 7 bases matching TRBD2. The V segment lost 5 bases and the J segment 10 bases; nucleotides outside the gene matches: 15. The CDR3 totals 15 residues. The germline gives CDR1 SGHRS, CDR2 YFSETQ. Here the CDR3 DNA reads TGCGCCAGCAGTTCCACGGGAGGCAAGGGCGAAGAGCAGTTCTTC. Translating it yields CASSSTGGKGEEQFF.

The chain recombines TRBV9 with TRBJ2-7; D not resolved. Germline loops: CDR1 SGDLS, CDR2 YYNGEE. This CDR3 has 14 amino acids. V was shortened by 0 bases and J by 0 bases, with 7 bases between the two germline ends. The CDR3 loop reads CASSVDGSSYEQYF. The DNA for the CDR3 is TGTGCCAGCAGCGTAGACGGATCCTCCTACGAGCAGTACTTC. Using reference TRBV9 and TRBJ2-7 for the parts outside the CDR3, the full variable domain is DSGVTQTPKHLITATGQRVTLRCSPRSGDLSVYWYQQSLDQGLQFLIQYYNGEERAKGNILERFSAQQFPDLHSELNLSSLELGDSALYFCASSVDGSSYEQYFGPGTRLTVT.

This clone was recorded once. V usage is TRBV3-1 (or the pseudogene TRBV3-2) and J usage is TRBJ1-1, with 9 positions matching TRBD1. J was trimmed by 11 bases and V by 5 bases; bases with no gene match: 9. Germline loops: CDR1 LGHDT, CDR2 YNNKEL (reference sequence). The CDR3 totals 13 residues. The CDR3 reads CASSLKVQGAAFF. The CDR3 DNA is TGTGCCAGCAGCTTGAAAGTACAGGGGGCGGCTTTCTTT.

The chain links TRBV7-3 to TRBJ2-7, with a weak D call TRBD2 (6 bases). Germline loops: CDR1 SGHTA, CDR2 FQGTGA. The CDR3 consists of 14 residues. V lost 2 bases and J lost 3, with 11 bases in between. CDR3 bases: TGTGCCAGCAGCTTAGACGGAGGGCACTACGAGCAGTACTTC. Amino acids: CASSLDGGHYEQYF.